This TCR beta chain was captured by sequencing in a study of cytomegalovirus exposure and HLA in healthy donors. Study-wide points: The study listed approximately 160 cytomegalovirus-associated TCR beta chains. With later analysis, a missense DCLRE1C variant became linked to TCR beta V- and J-gene trimming.

This clone has only a few counts. The target antigen is unknown. The PCR employed 60 Vbeta primers together with 13 Jbeta primers. Here immunoSEQ multiplex PCR was the method, and the copy in TCRdb shows in-frame clones only, minus some. Here the sample spans around 120,000 clones, around a tenth being singletons. The germline V gene has CDR1 SGHRS and CDR2 YFSETQ. V shed 1 base and J shed 0 bases, with 11 bases lying between them. The CDR3 length is 16 residues. The material sequenced was PBMCs. This sequence joins TRBV5-1 and TRBJ2-1; perhaps TRBD1 as D (5 bases). This clonotype originated in a man aged 25-45 years in good health and CMV-seronegative. The CDR3 loop is CASSLMTASSYNEQFF. For the CDR3, the DNA is TGCGCCAGCAGCTTGATGACAGCGAGCTCCTACAATGAGCAGTTCTTC.